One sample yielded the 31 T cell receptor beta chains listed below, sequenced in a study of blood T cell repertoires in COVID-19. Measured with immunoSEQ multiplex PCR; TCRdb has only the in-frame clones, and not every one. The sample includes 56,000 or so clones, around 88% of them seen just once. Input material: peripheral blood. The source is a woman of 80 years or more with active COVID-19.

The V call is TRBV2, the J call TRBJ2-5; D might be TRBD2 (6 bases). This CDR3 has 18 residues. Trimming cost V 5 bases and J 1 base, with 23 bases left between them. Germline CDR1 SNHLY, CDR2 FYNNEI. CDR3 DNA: TGTGCCAGCAGTTTCAGAGGAAGACTAGTGAATTCCCAAGAGACCCAGTACTTC. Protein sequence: CASSFRGRLVNSQETQYF.

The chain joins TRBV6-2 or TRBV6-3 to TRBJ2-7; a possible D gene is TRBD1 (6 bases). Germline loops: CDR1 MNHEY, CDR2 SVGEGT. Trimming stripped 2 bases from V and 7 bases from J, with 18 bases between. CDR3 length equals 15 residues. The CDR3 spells CASSYRERRGREQYF. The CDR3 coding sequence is TGTGCCAGCAGTTACCGGGAAAGAAGGGGGAGAGAGCAGTACTTC.

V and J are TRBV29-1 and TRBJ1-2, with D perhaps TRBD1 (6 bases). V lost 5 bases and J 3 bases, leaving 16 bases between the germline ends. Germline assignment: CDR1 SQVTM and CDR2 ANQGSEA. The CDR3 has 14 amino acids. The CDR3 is CSVYRVGWDYGYTF. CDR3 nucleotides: TGCAGCGTTTACAGGGTTGGGTGGGACTATGGCTACACCTTC.

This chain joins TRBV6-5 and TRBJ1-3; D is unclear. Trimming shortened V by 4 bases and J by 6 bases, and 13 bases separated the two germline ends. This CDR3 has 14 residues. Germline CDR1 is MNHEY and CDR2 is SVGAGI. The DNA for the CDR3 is TGTGCCAGCAGTTCTACGGGATTGGCAAACACCATATATTTT. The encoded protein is CASSSTGLANTIYF.

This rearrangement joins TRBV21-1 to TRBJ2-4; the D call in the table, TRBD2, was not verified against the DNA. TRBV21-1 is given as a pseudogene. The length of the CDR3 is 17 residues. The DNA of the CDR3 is TGTGCCAGCAGCCCGGGACTAGCGGGGGGAGACCAAAACATTCAGTACTTC. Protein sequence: CASSPGLAGGDQNIQYF.

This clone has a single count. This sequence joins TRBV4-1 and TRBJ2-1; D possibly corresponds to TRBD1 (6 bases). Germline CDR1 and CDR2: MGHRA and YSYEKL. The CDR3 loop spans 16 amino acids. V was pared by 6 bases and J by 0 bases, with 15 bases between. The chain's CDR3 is CASSATWGLSYNEQFF. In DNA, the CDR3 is TGCGCCAGCAGTGCTACTTGGGGGCTCTCCTACAATGAGCAGTTCTTC.

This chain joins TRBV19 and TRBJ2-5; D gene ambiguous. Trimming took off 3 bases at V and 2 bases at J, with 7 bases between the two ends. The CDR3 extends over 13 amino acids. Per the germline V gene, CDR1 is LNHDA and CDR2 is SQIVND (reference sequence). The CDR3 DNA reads TGTGCCAGTAGTATCCGCGGTCAAGAGACCCAGTACTTC. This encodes CASSIRGQETQYF.

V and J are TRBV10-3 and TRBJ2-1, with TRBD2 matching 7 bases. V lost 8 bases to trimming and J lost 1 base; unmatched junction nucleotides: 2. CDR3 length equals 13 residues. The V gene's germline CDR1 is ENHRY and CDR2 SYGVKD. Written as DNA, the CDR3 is TGTGCCATCCGGGAGGATTCCTACAATGAGCAGTTCTTC. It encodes CAIREDSYNEQFF.

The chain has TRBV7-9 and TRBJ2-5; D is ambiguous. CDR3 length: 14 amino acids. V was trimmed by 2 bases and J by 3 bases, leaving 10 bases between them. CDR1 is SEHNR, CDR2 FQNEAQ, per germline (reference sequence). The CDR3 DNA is TGTGCCAGCAGCTTAAACCGGGTAGAAGAGACCCAGTACTTC. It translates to CASSLNRVEETQYF.

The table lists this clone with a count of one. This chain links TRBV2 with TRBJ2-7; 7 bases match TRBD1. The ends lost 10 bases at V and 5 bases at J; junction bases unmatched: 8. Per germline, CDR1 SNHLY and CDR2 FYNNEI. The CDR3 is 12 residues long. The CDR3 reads CATGQFMHEQYF. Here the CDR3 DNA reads TGTGCCACGGGACAGTTTATGCACGAGCAGTACTTC.

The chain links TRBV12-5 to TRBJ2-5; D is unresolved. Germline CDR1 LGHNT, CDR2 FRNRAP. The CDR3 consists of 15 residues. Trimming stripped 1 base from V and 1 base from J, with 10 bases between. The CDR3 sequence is CASGLGRRVQETQYF. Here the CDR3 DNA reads TGTGCTAGTGGTTTGGGGCGGAGAGTCCAAGAGACCCAGTACTTC. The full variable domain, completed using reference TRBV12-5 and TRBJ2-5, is DARVTQTPRHKVTEMGQEVTMRCQPILGHNTVFWYRQTMMQGLELLAYFRNRAPLDDSGMPKDRFSAEMPDATLATLKIQPSEPRDSAVYFCASGLGRRVQETQYFGPGTRLLVL.

CDR3 amino acids: CASSFAPGQGYEQYF. CDR3 DNA: TGTGCCAGCAGCTTCGCCCCGGGACAGGGCTACGAGCAGTACTTC. This chain links TRBV7-2 with TRBJ2-7; 9 positions agree with TRBD1. The CDR3 sequence is 15 residues long. Trimming cost V 3 bases and J 3 bases; bases outside gene matches: 6. Germline CDR1 and CDR2: SGHTA and FQGNSA.

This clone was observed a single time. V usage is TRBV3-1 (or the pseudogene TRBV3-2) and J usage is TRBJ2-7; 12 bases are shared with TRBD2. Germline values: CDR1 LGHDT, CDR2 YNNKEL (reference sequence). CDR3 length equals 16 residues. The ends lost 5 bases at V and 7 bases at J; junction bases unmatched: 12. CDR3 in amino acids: CASSLGASGGELEQYF. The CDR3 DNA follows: TGTGCCAGCAGCTTAGGGGCTAGCGGGGGGGAGTTGGAGCAGTACTTC.

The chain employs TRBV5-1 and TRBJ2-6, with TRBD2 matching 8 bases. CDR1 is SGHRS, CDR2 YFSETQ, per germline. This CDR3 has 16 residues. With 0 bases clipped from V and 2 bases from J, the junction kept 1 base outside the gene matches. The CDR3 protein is CASSLGSGAGANVLTF. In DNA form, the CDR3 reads TGCGCCAGCAGCTTGGGTAGCGGGGCTGGGGCCAACGTCCTGACTTTC.

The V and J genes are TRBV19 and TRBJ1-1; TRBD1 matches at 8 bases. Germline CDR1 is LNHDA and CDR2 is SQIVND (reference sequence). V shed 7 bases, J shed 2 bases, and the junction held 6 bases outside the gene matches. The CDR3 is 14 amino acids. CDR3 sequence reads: CASTEGQANTEAFF. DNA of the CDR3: TGTGCCAGTACCGAGGGACAGGCCAACACTGAAGCTTTCTTT.

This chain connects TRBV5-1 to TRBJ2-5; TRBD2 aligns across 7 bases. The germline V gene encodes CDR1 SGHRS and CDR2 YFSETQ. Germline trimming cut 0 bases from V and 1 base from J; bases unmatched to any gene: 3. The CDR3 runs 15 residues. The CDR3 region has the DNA TGCGCCAGCAGCTTGGAAACGGGGGGCCAAGAGACCCAGTACTTC. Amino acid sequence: CASSLETGGQETQYF. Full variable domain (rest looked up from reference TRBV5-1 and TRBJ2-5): KAGVTQTPRYLIKTRGQQVTLSCSPISGHRSVSWYQQTPGQGLQFLFEYFSETQRNKGNFPGRFSGRQFSNSRSEMNVSTLELGDSALYLCASSLETGGQETQYFGPGTRLLVL.

The CDR3 protein is CASSALQGTGNQPQHF. The CDR3 region has the DNA TGCGCCAGCAGTGCGCTACAGGGGACGGGCAATCAGCCCCAGCATTTT. The rearrangement joins TRBV10-2 to TRBJ1-5, with 7 bases lining up with TRBD1. Germline-derived CDR1 and CDR2 are WSHSY and SAAADI. This CDR3 is built from 16 residues. V shed 4 bases, J shed 2 bases, and the junction held 8 bases outside the gene matches.

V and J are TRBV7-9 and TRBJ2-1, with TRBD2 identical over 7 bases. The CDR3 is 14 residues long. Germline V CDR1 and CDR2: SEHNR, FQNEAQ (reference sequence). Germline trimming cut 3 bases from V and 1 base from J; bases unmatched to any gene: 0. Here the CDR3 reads CASSLGGSYNEQFF. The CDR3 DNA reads TGTGCCAGCAGCTTGGGGGGGTCCTACAATGAGCAGTTCTTC.

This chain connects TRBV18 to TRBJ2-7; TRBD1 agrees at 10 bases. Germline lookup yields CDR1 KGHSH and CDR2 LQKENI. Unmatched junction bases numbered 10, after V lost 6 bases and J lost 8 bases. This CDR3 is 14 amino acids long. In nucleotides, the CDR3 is TGTGCCAGCTCCCCAGGGACAGGGGTTTTCCAGCAGTACTTC. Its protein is CASSPGTGVFQQYF.

CDR3 bases: TGTGCCAGCCGTAAGGGGGCCACCGGGGAGCTGTTTTTT. Amino acids: CASRKGATGELFF. The chain has TRBV3-1 (or the pseudogene TRBV3-2) and TRBJ2-2; 7 bases align to TRBD1. Germline CDR1 is LGHDT and CDR2 is YNNKEL (reference sequence). The CDR3 length is 13 residues. Trimming at V came to 8 bases and at J to 4 bases, leaving 4 bases not matched to a gene.

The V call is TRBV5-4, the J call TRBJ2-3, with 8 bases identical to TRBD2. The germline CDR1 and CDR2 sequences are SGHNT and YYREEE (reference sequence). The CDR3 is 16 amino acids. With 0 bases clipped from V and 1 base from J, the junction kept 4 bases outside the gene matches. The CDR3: CASSLDSSGGTDTQYF. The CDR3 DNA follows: TGTGCCAGCAGCTTGGATAGTAGCGGGGGCACAGATACGCAGTATTTT.

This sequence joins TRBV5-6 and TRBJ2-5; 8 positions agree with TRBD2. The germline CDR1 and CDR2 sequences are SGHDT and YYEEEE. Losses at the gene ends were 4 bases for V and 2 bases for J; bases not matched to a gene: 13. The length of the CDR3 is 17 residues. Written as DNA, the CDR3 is TGTGCCAGCAGCCCCCGGGGCCTTGCGGGGGGACAAGAGACCCAGTACTTC. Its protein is CASSPRGLAGGQETQYF. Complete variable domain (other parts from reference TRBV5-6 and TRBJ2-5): DAGVTQSPTHLIKTRGQQVTLRCSPKSGHDTVSWYQQALGQGPQFIFQYYEEEERQRGNFPDRFSGHQFPNYSSELNVNALLLGDSALYLCASSPRGLAGGQETQYFGPGTRLLVL.

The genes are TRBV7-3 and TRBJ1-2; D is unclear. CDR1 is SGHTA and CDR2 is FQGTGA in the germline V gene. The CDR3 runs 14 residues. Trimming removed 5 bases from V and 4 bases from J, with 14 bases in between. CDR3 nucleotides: TGTGCCAGCAGCCTCGCGGGTGGAGGCTATGGCTACACCTTC. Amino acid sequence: CASSLAGGGYGYTF.

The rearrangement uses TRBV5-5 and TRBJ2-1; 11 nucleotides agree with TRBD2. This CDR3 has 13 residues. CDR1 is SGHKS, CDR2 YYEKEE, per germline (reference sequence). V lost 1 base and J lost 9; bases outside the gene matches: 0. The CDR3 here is CASSLTSGGEQFF. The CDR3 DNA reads TGTGCCAGCAGCTTGACTAGCGGGGGTGAGCAGTTCTTC.

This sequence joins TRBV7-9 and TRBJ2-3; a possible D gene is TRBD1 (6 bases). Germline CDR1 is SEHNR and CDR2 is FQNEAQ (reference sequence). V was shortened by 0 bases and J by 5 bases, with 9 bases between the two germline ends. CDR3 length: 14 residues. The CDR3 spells CASSLAGAGDTQYF. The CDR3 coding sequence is TGTGCCAGCAGCTTAGCGGGGGCTGGAGATACGCAGTATTTT.

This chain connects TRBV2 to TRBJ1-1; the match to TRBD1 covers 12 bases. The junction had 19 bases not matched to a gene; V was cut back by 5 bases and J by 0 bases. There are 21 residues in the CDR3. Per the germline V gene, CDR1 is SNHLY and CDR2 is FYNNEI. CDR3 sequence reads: CASSQQSGTGGAFLMNTEAFF. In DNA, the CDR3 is TGTGCCAGCAGTCAACAATCCGGGACAGGGGGCGCTTTCCTGATGAACACTGAAGCTTTCTTT.

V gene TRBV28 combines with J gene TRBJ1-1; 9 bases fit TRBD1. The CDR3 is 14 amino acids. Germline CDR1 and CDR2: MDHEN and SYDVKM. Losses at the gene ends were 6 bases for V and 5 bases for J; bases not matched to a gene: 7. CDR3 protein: CASSRDRVHTEAFF. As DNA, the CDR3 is TGTGCCAGCAGCCGGGACAGGGTCCATACTGAAGCTTTCTTT.

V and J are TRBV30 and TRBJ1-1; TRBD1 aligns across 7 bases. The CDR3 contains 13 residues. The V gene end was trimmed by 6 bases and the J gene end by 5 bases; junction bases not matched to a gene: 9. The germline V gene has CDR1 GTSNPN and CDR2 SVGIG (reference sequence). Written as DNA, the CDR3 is TGTGCCTGTACGAGGGGGCTGGGGACTGAAGCTTTCTTT. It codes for CACTRGLGTEAFF.

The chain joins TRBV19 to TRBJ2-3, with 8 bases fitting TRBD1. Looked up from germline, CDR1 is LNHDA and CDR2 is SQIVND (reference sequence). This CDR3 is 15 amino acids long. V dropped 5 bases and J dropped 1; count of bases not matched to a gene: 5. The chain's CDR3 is CASSLPGQGTDTQYF. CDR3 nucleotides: TGTGCCAGTAGTTTACCGGGACAGGGCACAGATACGCAGTATTTT.

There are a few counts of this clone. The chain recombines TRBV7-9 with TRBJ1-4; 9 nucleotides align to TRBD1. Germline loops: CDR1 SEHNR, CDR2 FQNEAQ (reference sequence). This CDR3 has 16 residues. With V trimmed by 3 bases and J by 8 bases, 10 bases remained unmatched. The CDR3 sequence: CASSFGQTGGGEKLFF. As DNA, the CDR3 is TGTGCCAGCAGCTTTGGCCAGACAGGGGGAGGAGAAAAACTGTTTTTT.

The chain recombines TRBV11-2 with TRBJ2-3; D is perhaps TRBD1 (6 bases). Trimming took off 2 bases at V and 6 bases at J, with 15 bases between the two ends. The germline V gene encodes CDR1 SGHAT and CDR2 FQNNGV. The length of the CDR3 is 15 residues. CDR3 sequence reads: CASSLTGSRWDTQYF. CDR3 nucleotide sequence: TGTGCCAGCAGCTTAACAGGGAGTCGTTGGGATACGCAGTATTTT. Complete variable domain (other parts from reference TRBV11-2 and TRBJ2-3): EAGVAQSPRYKIIEKRQSVAFWCNPISGHATLYWYQQILGQGPKLLIQFQNNGVVDDSQLPKDRFSAERLKGVDSTLKIQPAKLEDSAVYLCASSLTGSRWDTQYFGPGTRLTVL.